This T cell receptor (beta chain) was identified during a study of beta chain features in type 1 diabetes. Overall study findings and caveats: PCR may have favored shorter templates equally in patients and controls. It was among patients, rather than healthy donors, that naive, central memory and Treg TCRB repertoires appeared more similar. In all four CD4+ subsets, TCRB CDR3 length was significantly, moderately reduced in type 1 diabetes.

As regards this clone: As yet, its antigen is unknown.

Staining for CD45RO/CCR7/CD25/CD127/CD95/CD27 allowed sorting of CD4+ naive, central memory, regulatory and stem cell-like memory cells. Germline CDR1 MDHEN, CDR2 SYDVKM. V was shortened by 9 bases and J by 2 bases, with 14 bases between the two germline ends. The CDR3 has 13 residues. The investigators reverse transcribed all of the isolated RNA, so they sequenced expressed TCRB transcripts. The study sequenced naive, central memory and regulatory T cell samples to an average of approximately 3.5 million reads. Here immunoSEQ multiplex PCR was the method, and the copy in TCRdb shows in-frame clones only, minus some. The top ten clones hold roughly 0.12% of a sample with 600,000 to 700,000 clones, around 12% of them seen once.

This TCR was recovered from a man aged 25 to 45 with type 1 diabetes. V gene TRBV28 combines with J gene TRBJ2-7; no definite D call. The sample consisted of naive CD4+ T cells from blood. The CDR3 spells CASQDSPTYEQYF. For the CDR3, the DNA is TGTGCCAGTCAAGATAGTCCTACCTACGAGCAGTACTTC. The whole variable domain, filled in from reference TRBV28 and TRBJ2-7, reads DVKVTQSSRYLVKRTGEKVFLECVQDMDHENMFWYRQDPGLGLRLIYFSYDVKMKEKGDIPEGYSVSREKKERFSLILESASTNQTSMYLCASQDSPTYEQYFGPGTRLTVT.